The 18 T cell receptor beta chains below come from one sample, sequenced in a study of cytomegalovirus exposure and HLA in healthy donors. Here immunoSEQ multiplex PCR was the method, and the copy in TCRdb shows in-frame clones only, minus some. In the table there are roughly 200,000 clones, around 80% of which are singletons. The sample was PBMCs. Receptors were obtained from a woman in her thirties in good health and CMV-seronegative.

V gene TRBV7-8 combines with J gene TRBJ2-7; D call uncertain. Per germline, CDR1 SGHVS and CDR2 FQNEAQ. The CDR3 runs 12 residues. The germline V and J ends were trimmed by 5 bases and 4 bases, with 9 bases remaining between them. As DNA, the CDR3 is TGTGCCAGCAGCGCCCCCGGGTACGAGCAGTACTTC. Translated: CASSAPGYEQYF.

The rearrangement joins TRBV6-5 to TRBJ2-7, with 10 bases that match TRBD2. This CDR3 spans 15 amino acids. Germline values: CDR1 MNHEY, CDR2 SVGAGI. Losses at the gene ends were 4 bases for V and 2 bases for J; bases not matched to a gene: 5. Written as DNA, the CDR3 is TGTGCCAGCAGTTTAGCTAGCGGGAGCCCCTACGAGCAGTACTTC. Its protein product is CASSLASGSPYEQYF.

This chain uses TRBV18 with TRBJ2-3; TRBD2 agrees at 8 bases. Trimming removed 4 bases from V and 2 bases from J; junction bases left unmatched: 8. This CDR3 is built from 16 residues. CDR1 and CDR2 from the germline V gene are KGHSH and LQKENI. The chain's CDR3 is CASSQTSALLTDTQYF. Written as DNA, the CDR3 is TGTGCCAGCTCACAGACTAGCGCCCTCCTCACAGATACGCAGTATTTT.

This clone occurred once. CDR3 sequence: CASSSPMRRTGELFF. The CDR3 DNA is TGTGCCAGCAGCTCCCCGATGAGGAGGACCGGGGAGCTGTTTTTT. J is TRBJ2-2 and V is TRBV7-2; D might be TRBD2 (5 bases). This CDR3 is 15 amino acids long. Germline CDR1 is SGHTA and CDR2 is FQGNSA. Trimming left V 4 bases short and J 5 bases short, with 14 bases between.

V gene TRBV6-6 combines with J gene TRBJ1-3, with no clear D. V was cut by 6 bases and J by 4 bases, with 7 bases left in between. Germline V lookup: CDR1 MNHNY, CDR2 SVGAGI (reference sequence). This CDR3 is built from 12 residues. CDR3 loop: CASSVSGNTIYF. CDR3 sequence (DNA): TGTGCCAGCAGCGTTAGCGGAAACACCATATATTTT.

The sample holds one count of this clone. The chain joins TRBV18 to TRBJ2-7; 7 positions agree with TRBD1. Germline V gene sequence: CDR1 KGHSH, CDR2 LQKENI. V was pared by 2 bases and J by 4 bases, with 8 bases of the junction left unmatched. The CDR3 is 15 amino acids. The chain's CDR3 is CASSPAPGTEYEQYF. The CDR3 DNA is TGTGCCAGCTCACCAGCGCCCGGGACAGAGTACGAGCAGTACTTC.

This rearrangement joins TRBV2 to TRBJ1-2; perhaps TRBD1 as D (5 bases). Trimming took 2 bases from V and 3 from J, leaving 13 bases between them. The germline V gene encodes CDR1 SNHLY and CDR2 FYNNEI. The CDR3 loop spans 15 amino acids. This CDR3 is CASSELRRGHYGYTF. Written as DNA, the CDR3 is TGTGCCAGCAGTGAACTCCGGCGGGGCCACTATGGCTACACCTTC. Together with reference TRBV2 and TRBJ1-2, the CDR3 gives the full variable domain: EPEVTQTPSHQVTQMGQEVILRCVPISNHLYFYWYRQILGQKVEFLVSFYNNEISEKSEIFDDQFSVERPDGSNFTLKIRSTKLEDSAMYFCASSELRRGHYGYTFGSGTRLTVV.

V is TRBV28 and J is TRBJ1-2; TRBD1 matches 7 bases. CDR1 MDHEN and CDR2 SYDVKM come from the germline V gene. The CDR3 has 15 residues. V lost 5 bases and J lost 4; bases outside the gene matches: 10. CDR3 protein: CASSLRTGSGYGYTF. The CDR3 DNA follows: TGTGCCAGCAGTCTCCGGACAGGTTCCGGCTATGGCTACACCTTC.

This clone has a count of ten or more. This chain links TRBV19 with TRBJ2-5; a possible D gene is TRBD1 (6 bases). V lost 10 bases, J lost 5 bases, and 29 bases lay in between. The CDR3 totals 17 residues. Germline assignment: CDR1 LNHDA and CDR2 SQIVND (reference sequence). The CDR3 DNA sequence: TGTGCCACCACCCGGAGTATAGGGGACACCAACCGGGAGACCCAGTACTTC. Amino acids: CATTRSIGDTNRETQYF.

The CDR3 coding sequence is TGTGCCACCAGCAGAGGCCCGGGACAGGGGGGGCGTCAGCCCCAGCATTTT. Protein sequence: CATSRGPGQGGRQPQHF. J is TRBJ1-5 and V is TRBV15; 11 bases agree with TRBD1. This CDR3 region has 17 residues. The V gene end was trimmed by 1 base and the J gene end by 6 bases; junction bases not matched to a gene: 8. In germline, CDR1 is LNHNV, CDR2 YYDKDF (reference sequence). Filled out from reference TRBV15 and TRBJ1-5, the complete variable domain reads DAMVIQNPRYQVTQFGKPVTLSCSQTLNHNVMYWYQQKSSQAPKLLFHYYDKDFNNEADTPDNFQSRRPNTSFCFLDIRSPGLGDTAMYLCATSRGPGQGGRQPQHFGDGTRLSIL.

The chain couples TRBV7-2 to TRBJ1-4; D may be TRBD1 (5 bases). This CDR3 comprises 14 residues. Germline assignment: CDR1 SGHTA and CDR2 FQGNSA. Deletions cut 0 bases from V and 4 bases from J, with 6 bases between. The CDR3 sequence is CASSLAGLNEKLFF. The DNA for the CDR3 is TGTGCCAGCAGCTTAGCGGGGCTTAATGAAAAACTGTTTTTT.

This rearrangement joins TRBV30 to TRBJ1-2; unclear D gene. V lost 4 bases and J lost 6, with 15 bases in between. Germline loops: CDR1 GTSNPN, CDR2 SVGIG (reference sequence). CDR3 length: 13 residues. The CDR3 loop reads CAWNIGVNDGYTF. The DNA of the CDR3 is TGTGCCTGGAATATCGGGGTAAACGATGGCTACACCTTC.

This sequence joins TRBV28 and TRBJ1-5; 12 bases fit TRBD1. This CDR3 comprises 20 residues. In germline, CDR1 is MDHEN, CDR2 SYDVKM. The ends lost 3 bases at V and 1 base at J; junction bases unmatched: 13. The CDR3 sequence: CASSFIPGTGGMGSNQPQHF. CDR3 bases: TGTGCCAGCAGTTTTATCCCCGGGACAGGGGGCATGGGGAGCAATCAGCCCCAGCATTTT.

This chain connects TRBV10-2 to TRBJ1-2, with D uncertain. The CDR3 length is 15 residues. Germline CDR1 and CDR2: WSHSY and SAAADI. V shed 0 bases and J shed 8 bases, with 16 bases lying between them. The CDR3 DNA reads TGCGCCAGCAGTGAGTCGGGCAGGCCCGGATCCGGCTACACCTTC. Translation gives CASSESGRPGSGYTF.

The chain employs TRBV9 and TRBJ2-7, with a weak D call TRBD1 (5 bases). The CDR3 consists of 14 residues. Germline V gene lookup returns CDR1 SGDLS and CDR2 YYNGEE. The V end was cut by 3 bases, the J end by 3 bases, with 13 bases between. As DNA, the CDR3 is TGTGCCAGCAGCGCGAAGATACAGGACTACGAGCAGTACTTC. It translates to CASSAKIQDYEQYF.

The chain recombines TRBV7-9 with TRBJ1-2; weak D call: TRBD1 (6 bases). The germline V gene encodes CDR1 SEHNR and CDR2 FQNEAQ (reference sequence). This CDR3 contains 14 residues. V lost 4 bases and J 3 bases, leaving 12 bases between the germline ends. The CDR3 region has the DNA TGTGCCAGCAGCTCGCCCAGGGGTGACTATGGCTACACCTTC. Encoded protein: CASSSPRGDYGYTF.

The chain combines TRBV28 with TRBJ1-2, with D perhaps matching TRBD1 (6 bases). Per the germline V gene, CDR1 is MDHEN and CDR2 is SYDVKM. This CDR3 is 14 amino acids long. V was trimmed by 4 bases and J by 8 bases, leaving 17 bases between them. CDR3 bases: TGTGCCAGCAGTTCCTACGGGGAGGGGGACGGCTACACCTTC. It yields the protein CASSSYGEGDGYTF.

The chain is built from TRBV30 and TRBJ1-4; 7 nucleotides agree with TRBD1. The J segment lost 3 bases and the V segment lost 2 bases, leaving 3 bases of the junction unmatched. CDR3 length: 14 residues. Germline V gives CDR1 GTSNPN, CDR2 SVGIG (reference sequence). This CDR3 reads CAWSQGGPNEKLFF. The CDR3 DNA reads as TGTGCCTGGAGTCAAGGGGGCCCTAATGAAAAACTGTTTTTT.